The 15 T cell receptor beta chains reported below all come from one sample, sequenced in a study of blood T cells in healthy people across ages. A second PCR of about 7 to 12 cycles used a sample-barcoded 5' primer and a J-beta primer mix. TCRdb used MiXCR to reprocess the 5' RACE reads, holding one entry per CDR3 protein. The sample shows about 780,000 distinct CDR3 sequences, 46% of them seen only once. Sequencing was carried out using blood. Receptors were obtained from an older man in good health.

This clonotype has only a few counts. V and J are TRBV7-2 and TRBJ2-3; the D gene could be TRBD1 or TRBD2 (5 bases each). This CDR3 spans 16 amino acids. The germline V gene encodes CDR1 SGHTA and CDR2 FQGNSA. V was cut by 3 bases and J by 0 bases, with 13 bases left in between. DNA of the CDR3: TGTGCCAGCAGCTTTGCCCTCCGGGACAGCACAGATACGCAGTATTTT. It translates to CASSFALRDSTDTQYF.

The sample holds a few counts of this clonotype. The chain's CDR3 is CASSLAATAYNEQFF. CDR3 nucleotides: TGTGCCAGCAGCTTGGCCGCGACAGCCTACAATGAGCAGTTCTTC. V is TRBV5-5 and J is TRBJ2-1; TRBD1 might be the D (5 bases). There are 15 residues in the CDR3. Deletions cut 0 bases from V and 2 bases from J, with 9 bases between. From germline, CDR1 is SGHKS and CDR2 YYEKEE (reference sequence).

CDR3 amino acids: CASSAPGTGYTGELFF. In nucleotides, the CDR3 is TGTGCCAGCAGTGCCCCCGGGACAGGGTACACCGGGGAGCTGTTTTTT. The rearrangement joins TRBV25-1 to TRBJ2-2, with 9 bases aligning to TRBD1. V dropped 4 bases and J dropped 3; count of bases not matched to a gene: 6. Germline V gene lookup returns CDR1 MGHDK and CDR2 SYGVNS. This CDR3 has 16 amino acids. Complete variable domain (other parts from reference TRBV25-1 and TRBJ2-2): EADIYQTPRYLVIGTGKKITLECSQTMGHDKMYWYQQDPGMELHLIHYSYGVNSTEKGDLSSESTVSRIRTEHFPLTLESARPSHTSQYLCASSAPGTGYTGELFFGEGSRLTVL.

In this sample, this clonotype turned up a few times. This chain joins TRBV7-9 and TRBJ2-3; 10 bases map to TRBD2. V lost 4 bases to trimming and J lost 5 bases; unmatched junction nucleotides: 12. This CDR3 comprises 17 residues. The germline V gene has CDR1 SEHNR and CDR2 FQNEAQ (reference sequence). The CDR3 protein is CASSSPLAGDGGDTQYF. CDR3 DNA: TGTGCCAGCAGCTCTCCTCTAGCGGGAGATGGTGGAGATACGCAGTATTTT.

This clonotype has just one count. The rearrangement joins TRBV15 to TRBJ1-1; TRBD1 matches 7 bases. Germline V CDR1 and CDR2: LNHNV, YYDKDF (reference sequence). This CDR3 has 14 amino acids. Trimming cost V 2 bases and J 7 bases; bases outside gene matches: 7. The CDR3 DNA reads as TGTGCCACCAGCAGAACACAGGGGTCGTATGAAGCTTTCTTT. Amino acids: CATSRTQGSYEAFF.

This rearrangement joins TRBV25-1 to TRBJ2-3; no clear D. The V end was cut by 2 bases, the J end by 0 bases, with 6 bases between. This CDR3 spans 14 amino acids. Germline-derived CDR1 and CDR2 are MGHDK and SYGVNS. CDR3 nucleotides: TGTGCCAGCAGTGAAACCACAAGCACAGATACGCAGTATTTT. As protein: CASSETTSTDTQYF.

The CDR3 bases are TGTGCCAGCAGCCAACCGGGACAGAAGAACTATGGCTACACCTTC. This gives the protein CASSQPGQKNYGYTF. V gene TRBV5-6 combines with J gene TRBJ1-2; 7 nucleotides align to TRBD1. The junction had 8 bases not matched to a gene; V was cut back by 4 bases and J by 2 bases. The CDR3 has 15 residues. CDR1 and CDR2 from the germline V gene are SGHDT and YYEEEE.

This chain joins TRBV29-1 and TRBJ2-3; D is unclear. Germline V gives CDR1 SQVTM, CDR2 ANQGSEA. CDR3 length equals 13 residues. Trimming left V 6 bases short and J 5 bases short, with 15 bases between. The chain's CDR3 is CSVSPTTGDTQYF. In nucleotides, the CDR3 is TGCAGCGTGTCACCCACCACCGGAGATACGCAGTATTTT.

This clonotype was observed a few times. The rearrangement joins TRBV30 to TRBJ2-4, with 9 bases matching TRBD1. Germline loops: CDR1 GTSNPN, CDR2 SVGIG (reference sequence). V trimming: 0 bases; J trimming: 3 bases; junction bases outside the gene matches: 6. The CDR3 length is 16 residues. The CDR3 sequence is CAWSVMTGGSKNIQYF. The DNA for the CDR3 is TGTGCCTGGAGTGTAATGACAGGGGGAAGCAAAAACATTCAGTACTTC.

This clonotype was seen more than once but under ten times. V usage is TRBV20-1 and J usage is TRBJ1-2; D is unresolved. The CDR3 sequence is 14 residues long. Germline V gene data show CDR1 as DFQATT and CDR2 as SNEGSKA (reference sequence). V was pared by 1 base and J by 5 bases, with 14 bases between. The CDR3 region is CSARAATDSYGYTF. The CDR3 DNA reads TGCAGTGCTAGAGCGGCGACCGATAGTTATGGCTACACCTTC.

The chain recombines TRBV7-9 with TRBJ2-1; 9 nucleotides line up with TRBD2. This CDR3 is 16 amino acids long. Trimming cost V 2 bases and J 8 bases; bases outside gene matches: 10. CDR1 SEHNR and CDR2 FQNEAQ come from the germline V gene (reference sequence). The CDR3 sequence is CASSLYGLAGSDEQFF. CDR3 nucleotides: TGTGCCAGCAGCTTATACGGGCTAGCGGGAAGCGATGAGCAGTTCTTC.

The V gene is TRBV20-1, the J gene TRBJ1-5, with D perhaps matching TRBD1 (6 bases). V lost 6 bases and J 5 bases, leaving 14 bases between the germline ends. This CDR3 has 13 amino acids. CDR1 and CDR2 (germline): DFQATT, SNEGSKA (reference sequence). CDR3 sequence (DNA): TGCAGTGCCCAACAGGGCTTCGATCAGCCCCAGCATTTT. It encodes CSAQQGFDQPQHF.

V usage is TRBV6-2 or TRBV6-3 and J usage is TRBJ2-7; D might be TRBD1 or TRBD2, each matching 5 bases. This CDR3 has 14 amino acids. Germline CDR1 is MNHEY and CDR2 is SVGEGT. V was cut by 11 bases and J by 0 bases, with 17 bases left in between. The DNA of the CDR3 is TGTGCCGGCCGCAGGGACGCAAGCTCCTACGAGCAGTACTTC. Translated, it gives CAGRRDASSYEQYF.

This clonotype turned up a few times. The chain carries TRBV2 and TRBJ2-4; the match to TRBD2 covers 11 bases. The CDR3 totals 12 residues. V shed 9 bases, J shed 6 bases, and the junction held 1 base outside the gene matches. Germline V lookup: CDR1 SNHLY, CDR2 FYNNEI. The CDR3: CARGTSGNIQYF. CDR3 coding DNA: TGTGCCAGGGGGACTAGCGGAAACATTCAGTACTTC.

This chain uses TRBV29-1 with TRBJ2-1, with TRBD2 matching over 16 bases. The CDR3 loop spans 17 amino acids. The junction had 6 bases not matched to a gene; V was cut back by 4 bases and J by 3 bases. Germline CDR1 reads SQVTM; CDR2 reads ANQGSEA. The CDR3 sequence: CSVGGTSGGANYNEQFF. The DNA of the CDR3 is TGCAGCGTTGGAGGGACTAGCGGGGGGGCCAACTACAATGAGCAGTTCTTC.